A selection of T cell receptor beta chains follows, all from one sample in a study of blood T cell repertoires in COVID-19. The table came from immunoSEQ multiplex PCR; TCRdb's copy has only in-frame clones and leaves some out. The sample records 100,000 to 120,000 clones, 85% being singletons. Sequenced input: peripheral blood. These TCRs come from a human donor in a cohort sampled during active COVID-19. The conserved cysteine and the conserved F or W are not part of the CDR3 here.

V: TRBV12-5; CDR3: ASGFGTGYYEQY
V: TRBV19; CDR3: ARGRSGIQETQY
V: TRBV14; CDR3: ASSSHEGQPQH
V: TRBV7-9; CDR3: ASSKTGGYSNQPQH
V: TRBV30; CDR3: AWTTGAGYT
V: TRBV5-8; CDR3: ASSLDRVTGNTIY
V: TRBV25-1; CDR3: ASSAPANYGYT
V: TRBV10-3; CDR3: AISMKTGVNTEAF
V: TRBV7-2; CDR3: ASSPRRVGSPLH
V: TRBV11-2; CDR3: ASSPPGLSGNTIY
V: TRBV28; CDR3: ASSQRQGADEQY
V: TRBV19; CDR3: ASSGQGNTGELF
V: TRBV2; CDR3: ASIPPSTEAF
V: TRBV9; CDR3: ASSPLGGGGTDTQY
V: TRBV2; CDR3: ASRFGQQNTEAF
V: TRBV7-3; CDR3: ASSQGQGIYEQY
V: TRBV7-9; CDR3: ASSLGGQKTEAF
V: TRBV6-4; CDR3: ASTPSGTDTQY
V: TRBV4-1; CDR3: ASSPGTGIYNEQF
V: TRBV5-1; CDR3: ASSDGTSEHNEQF
V: TRBV5-1; CDR3: ASSWDRGDYGYT
V: TRBV2; CDR3: ASSEAGGRAEAF
V: TRBV6-5; CDR3: ASSFRGDYGYT
V: TRBV7-3; CDR3: ASSSTSGTEAF
V: TRBV5-1; CDR3: ASSSDSANYGYT
V: TRBV6-1; CDR3: ASSDNYEQY
V: TRBV7-2; CDR3: ASSLAHEGDGYT
V: TRBV6-6; CDR3: ASIDQGQDNQPQH
V: TRBV2; CDR3: ASSLAGVSYNEQF
V: TRBV11-2; CDR3: ASSLDDRGNSPLH
V: TRBV5-4; CDR3: ASSGAASTGELF
V: TRBV14; CDR3: ASSDRGYGPQH
V: TRBV29-1; CDR3: SARGPANEQF
V: TRBV9; CDR3: ASSVAQYYGYT
V: TRBV25-1; CDR3: ASSEGGLGNQPQH
V: TRBV7-2; CDR3: ASSSRAGGQHSPLH
V: TRBV6-2/TRBV6-3; CDR3: ASSFWTGNNQPQH
V: TRBV10-3; CDR3: ASSTGTEAF
V: TRBV21-1; CDR3: ASSRQGACGYT
V: TRBV6-5; CDR3: ASSSLFYEQY
V: TRBV6-5; CDR3: ASSGTGGRTDTQY
V: TRBV27; CDR3: ASSWRGYSNQPQH
V: TRBV7-3; CDR3: ASSLNYGDTIY
V: TRBV28; CDR3: ASSSGQGRIYGYT
V: TRBV18; CDR3: ASSVREDQPQH
V: TRBV25-1; CDR3: ASSEFRDSVTDTQY
V: TRBV6-5; CDR3: ASSSGFGVYNEQF
V: TRBV5-6; CDR3: ASSLGAGGSPYEQY
V: TRBV4-2; CDR3: ASSQEGEGFYTGELF
V: TRBV10-3; CDR3: AISAQDGKAYEQY
V: TRBV7-2; CDR3: ASSLVLPLAGGLRETQY